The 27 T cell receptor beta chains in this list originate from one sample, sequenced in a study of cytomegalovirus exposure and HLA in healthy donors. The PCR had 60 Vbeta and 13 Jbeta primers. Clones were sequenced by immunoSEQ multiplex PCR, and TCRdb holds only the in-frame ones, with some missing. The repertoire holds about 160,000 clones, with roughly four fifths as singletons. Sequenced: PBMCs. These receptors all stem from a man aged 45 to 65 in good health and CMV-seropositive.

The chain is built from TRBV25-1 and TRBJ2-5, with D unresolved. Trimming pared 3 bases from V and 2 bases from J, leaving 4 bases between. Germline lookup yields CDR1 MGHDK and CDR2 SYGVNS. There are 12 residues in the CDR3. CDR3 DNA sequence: TGTGCCAGCAGTGACGGGCAAGAGACCCAGTACTTC. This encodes CASSDGQETQYF.

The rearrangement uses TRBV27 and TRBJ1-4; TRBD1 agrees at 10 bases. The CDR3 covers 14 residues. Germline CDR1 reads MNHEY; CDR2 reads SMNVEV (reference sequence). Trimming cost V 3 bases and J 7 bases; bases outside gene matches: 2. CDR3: CASSLGQGSEKLFF. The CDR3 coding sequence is TGTGCCAGCAGTTTGGGACAGGGGAGTGAAAAACTGTTTTTT.

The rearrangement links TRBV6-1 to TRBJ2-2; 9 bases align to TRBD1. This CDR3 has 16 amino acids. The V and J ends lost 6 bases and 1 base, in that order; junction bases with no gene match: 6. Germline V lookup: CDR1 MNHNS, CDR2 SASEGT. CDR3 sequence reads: CASRETGGKNTGELFF. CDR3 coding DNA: TGTGCCAGCAGGGAAACAGGGGGCAAGAACACCGGGGAGCTGTTTTTT.

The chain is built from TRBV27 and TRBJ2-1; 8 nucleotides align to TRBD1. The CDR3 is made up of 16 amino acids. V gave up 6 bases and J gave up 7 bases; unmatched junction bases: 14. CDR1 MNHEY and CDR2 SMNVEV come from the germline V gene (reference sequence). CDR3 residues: CASRSPGQGFGNEQFF. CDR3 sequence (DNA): TGTGCCAGCAGAAGCCCCGGACAGGGCTTCGGGAATGAGCAGTTCTTC.

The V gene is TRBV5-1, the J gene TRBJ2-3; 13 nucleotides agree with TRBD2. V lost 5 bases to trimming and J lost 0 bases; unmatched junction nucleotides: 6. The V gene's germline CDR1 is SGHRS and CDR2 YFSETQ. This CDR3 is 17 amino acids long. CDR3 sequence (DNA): TGCGCCAGCAGAGCCGGGACTAGCGGGGTTAGCACAGATACGCAGTATTTT. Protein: CASRAGTSGVSTDTQYF.

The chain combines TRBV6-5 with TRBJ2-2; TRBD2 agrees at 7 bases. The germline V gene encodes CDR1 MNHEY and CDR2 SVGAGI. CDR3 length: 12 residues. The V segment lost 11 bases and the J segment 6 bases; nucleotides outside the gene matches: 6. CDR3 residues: CAAGVEAGELFF. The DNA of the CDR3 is TGTGCCGCGGGGGTGGAAGCCGGGGAGCTGTTTTTT.

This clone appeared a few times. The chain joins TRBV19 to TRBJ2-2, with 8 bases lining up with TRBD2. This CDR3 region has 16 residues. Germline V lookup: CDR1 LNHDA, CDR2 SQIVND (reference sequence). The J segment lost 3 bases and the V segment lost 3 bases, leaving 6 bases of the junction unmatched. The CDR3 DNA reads TGTGCCAGTAGTATGGCGGCGGGGGGCCACACCGGGGAGCTGTTTTTT. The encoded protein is CASSMAAGGHTGELFF.

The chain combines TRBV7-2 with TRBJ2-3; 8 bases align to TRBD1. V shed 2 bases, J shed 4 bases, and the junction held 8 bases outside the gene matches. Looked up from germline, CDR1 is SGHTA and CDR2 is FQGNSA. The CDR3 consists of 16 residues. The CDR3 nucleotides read TGTGCCAGCAGCTTATTCTATGGACAGGGCGCAGATACGCAGTATTTT. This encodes CASSLFYGQGADTQYF.

The CDR3: CASSQDPRGGQETQYF. The CDR3 DNA reads as TGTGCCAGCAGCCAAGATCCCCGGGGAGGGCAAGAGACCCAGTACTTC. The chain is built from TRBV4-2 and TRBJ2-5, with 7 nucleotides matching TRBD2. Trimming removed 0 bases from V and 2 bases from J; junction bases left unmatched: 6. The germline V gene has CDR1 LGHNA and CDR2 YNFKEQ. The CDR3 consists of 16 residues.

The CDR3 DNA sequence: TGCGCCAGCAGCTTTTATACGGGACAGGGCACAGATACGCAGTATTTT. Amino acid sequence: CASSFYTGQGTDTQYF. The chain has TRBV5-1 and TRBJ2-3, with 8 bases matching TRBD1. This CDR3 has 16 amino acids. Germline CDR1 and CDR2: SGHRS and YFSETQ. V lost 2 bases and J lost 1; bases outside the gene matches: 6.

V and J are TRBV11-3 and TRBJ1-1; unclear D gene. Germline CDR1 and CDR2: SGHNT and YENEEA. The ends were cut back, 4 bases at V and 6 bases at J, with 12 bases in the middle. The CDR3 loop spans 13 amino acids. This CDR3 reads CASSYTGSPEAFF. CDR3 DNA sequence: TGTGCCAGCAGCTACACCGGGAGCCCTGAAGCTTTCTTT.

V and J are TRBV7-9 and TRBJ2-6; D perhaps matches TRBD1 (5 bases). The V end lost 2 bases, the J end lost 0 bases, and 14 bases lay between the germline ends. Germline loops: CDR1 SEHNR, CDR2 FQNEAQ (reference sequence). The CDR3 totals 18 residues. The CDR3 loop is CASSLQGQFSSGANVLTF. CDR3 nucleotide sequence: TGTGCCAGCAGCTTACAGGGCCAGTTTTCCTCTGGGGCCAACGTCCTGACTTTC.

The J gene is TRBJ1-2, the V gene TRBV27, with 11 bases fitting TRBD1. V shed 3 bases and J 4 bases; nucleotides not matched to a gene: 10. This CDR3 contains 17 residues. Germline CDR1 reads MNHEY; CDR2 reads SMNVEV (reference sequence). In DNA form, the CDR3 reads TGTGCCAGCAGTTTCCCGGACAGGGGGCTAACCTTCTATGGCTACACCTTC. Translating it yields CASSFPDRGLTFYGYTF.

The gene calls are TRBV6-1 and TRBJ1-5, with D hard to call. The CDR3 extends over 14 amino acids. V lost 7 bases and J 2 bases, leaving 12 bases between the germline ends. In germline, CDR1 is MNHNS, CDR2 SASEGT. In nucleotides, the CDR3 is TGTGCCAGCAATTTCGGGTTTGGCAATCAGCCCCAGCATTTT. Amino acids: CASNFGFGNQPQHF.

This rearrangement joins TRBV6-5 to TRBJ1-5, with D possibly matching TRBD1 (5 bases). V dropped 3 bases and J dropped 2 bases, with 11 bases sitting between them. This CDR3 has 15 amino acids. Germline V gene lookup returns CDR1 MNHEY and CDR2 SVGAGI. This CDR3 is CASSYRGDGNQPQHF. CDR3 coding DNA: TGTGCCAGCAGTTATCGGGGGGATGGCAATCAGCCCCAGCATTTT.

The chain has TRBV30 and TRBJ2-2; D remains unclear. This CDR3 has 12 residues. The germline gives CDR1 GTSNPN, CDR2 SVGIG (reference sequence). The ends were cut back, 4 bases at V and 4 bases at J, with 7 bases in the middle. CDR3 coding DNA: TGTGCCTGGACCTCCGGCACCGGGGAGCTGTTTTTT. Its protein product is CAWTSGTGELFF.

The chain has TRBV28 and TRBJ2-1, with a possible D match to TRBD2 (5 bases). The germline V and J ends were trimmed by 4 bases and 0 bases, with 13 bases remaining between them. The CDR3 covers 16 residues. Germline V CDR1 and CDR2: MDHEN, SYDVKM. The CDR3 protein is CASSSSDYISYNEQFF. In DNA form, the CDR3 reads TGTGCCAGCAGTTCCTCAGACTATATCTCCTACAATGAGCAGTTCTTC.

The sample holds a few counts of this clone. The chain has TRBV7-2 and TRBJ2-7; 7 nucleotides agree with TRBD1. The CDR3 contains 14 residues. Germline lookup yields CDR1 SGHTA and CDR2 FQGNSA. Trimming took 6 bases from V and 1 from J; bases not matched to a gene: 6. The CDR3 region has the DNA TGTGCCAGCAGTTCCGGGACAGTTTCCTACGAGCAGTACTTC. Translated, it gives CASSSGTVSYEQYF. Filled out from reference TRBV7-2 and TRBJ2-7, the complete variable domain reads GAGVSQSPSNKVTEKGKDVELRCDPISGHTALYWYRQSLGQGLEFLIYFQGNSAPDKSGLPSDRFSAERTGGSVSTLTIQRTQQEDSAVYLCASSSGTVSYEQYFGPGTRLTVT.

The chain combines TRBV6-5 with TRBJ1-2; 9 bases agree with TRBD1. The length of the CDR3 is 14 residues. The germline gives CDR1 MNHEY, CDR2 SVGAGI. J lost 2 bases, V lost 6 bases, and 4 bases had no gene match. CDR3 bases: TGTGCCAGCAGAAAAGACAGGGGGAACTATGGCTACACCTTC. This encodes CASRKDRGNYGYTF.

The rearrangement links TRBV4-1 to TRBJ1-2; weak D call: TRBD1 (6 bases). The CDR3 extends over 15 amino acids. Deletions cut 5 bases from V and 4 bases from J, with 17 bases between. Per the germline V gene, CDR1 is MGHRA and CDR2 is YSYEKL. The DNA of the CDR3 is TGCGCCAGCAGCGAAACGGACAGCCCCCTCTATGGCTACACCTTC. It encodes CASSETDSPLYGYTF.

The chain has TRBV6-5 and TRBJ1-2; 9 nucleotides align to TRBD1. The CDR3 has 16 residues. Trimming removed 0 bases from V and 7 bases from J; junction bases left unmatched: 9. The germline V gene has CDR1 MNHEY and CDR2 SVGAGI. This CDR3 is CASSYSSTGGAFGYTF. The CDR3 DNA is TGTGCCAGCAGTTACTCTTCGACAGGGGGGGCATTTGGCTACACCTTC.

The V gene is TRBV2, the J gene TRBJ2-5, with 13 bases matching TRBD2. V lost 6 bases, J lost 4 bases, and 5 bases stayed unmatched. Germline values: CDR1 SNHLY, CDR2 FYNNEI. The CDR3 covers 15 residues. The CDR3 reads CASSQLAGGVETQYF. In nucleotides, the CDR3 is TGTGCCAGCAGCCAACTAGCGGGAGGGGTAGAGACCCAGTACTTC.

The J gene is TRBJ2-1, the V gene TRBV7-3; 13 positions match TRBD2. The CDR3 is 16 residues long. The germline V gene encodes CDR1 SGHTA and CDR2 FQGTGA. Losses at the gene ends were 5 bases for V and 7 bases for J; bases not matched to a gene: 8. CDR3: CASSNALAGGLNEQFF. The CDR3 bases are TGTGCCAGCAGCAACGCACTAGCGGGGGGGCTTAATGAGCAGTTCTTC.

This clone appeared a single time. The CDR3 DNA reads as TGTGCCAGCAGCTCACGGACTAGCGGGGGGGCCCATGAGCAGTTCTTC. Its translation is CASSSRTSGGAHEQFF. The V call is TRBV14, the J call TRBJ2-1; the match to TRBD2 covers 15 bases. Germline values: CDR1 SGHDN, CDR2 FVKESK. The length of the CDR3 is 16 residues. V gave up 5 bases and J gave up 8 bases; unmatched junction bases: 7.

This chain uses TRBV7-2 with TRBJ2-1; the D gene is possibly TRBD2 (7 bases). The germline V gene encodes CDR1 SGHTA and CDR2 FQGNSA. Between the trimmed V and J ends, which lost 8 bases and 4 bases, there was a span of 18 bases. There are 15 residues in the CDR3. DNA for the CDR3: TGTGCCAGCTCATATCGGGGGGCCGCGTACAATGAGCAGTTCTTC. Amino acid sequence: CASSYRGAAYNEQFF. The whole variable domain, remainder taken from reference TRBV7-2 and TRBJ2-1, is GAGVSQSPSNKVTEKGKDVELRCDPISGHTALYWYRQSLGQGLEFLIYFQGNSAPDKSGLPSDRFSAERTGGSVSTLTIQRTQQEDSAVYLCASSYRGAAYNEQFFGPGTRLTVL.

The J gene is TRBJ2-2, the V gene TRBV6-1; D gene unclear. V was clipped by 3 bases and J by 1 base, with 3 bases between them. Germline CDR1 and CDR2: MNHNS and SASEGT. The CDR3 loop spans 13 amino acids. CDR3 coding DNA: TGTGCCAGCAGTGACAGGAACACCGGGGAGCTGTTTTTT. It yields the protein CASSDRNTGELFF.

CDR3 bases: TGTGCCAGCAGCTTGGGGACAGATGCCTACGAGCAGTACTTC. Its translation is CASSLGTDAYEQYF. The rearrangement joins TRBV11-2 to TRBJ2-7; 7 bases align to TRBD1. V was clipped by 3 bases and J by 2 bases; unmatched bases: 4. This CDR3 region has 14 residues. CDR1 and CDR2 (germline): SGHAT, FQNNGV.